This T cell receptor beta chain was documented in a study of post-analysis software for immune sequencing data (dated by TCRdb to 2014 to 2015). Regarding the research as a whole: The recorded disease courses included relapsing-remitting, secondary progressive and progressive-relapsing multiple sclerosis, and some patients had no subtype annotation. The patient repertoires were compared against approximately ten previously published healthy control repertoires obtained from donors aged roughly 6 to 28 years. A subset of samples was prepared in parallel using single-end sample barcoding, then pooled and co-amplified after Illumina adapter ligation. Paper-wide results and their limitations: The control group was slightly older than the multiple sclerosis patient group. A handful of TRBV segments, including TRBV5-6, TRBV5-1 and TRBV20-1, were significantly more frequent in patients than controls. Direct clustering with F measure revealed strong co-clustering of samples prepared in the same batch, which led to a batch-effect correction. Significantly lower normalized Chao1 diversity was found in multiple sclerosis patients than in controls, suggesting substantial peripheral T-cell clonal expansion.

TCR beta repertoires were profiled from peripheral blood of some 13 young patients with multiple sclerosis to demonstrate the VDJtools post-analysis software. The patients with multiple sclerosis were children and adolescents between roughly 6 and 17 years of age. Library creation used PCR. Sequenced on an Illumina HiSeq 2500. To reduce PCR and sequencing biases, unique molecular identifiers were built into the TCR beta cDNA libraries. Per 1 to 10 million input T cells, some 500,000 cDNA molecules were obtained, such that each molecule approximated one T cell. Patient libraries were prepared and sequenced with the same protocol used for the earlier healthy control dataset. Samples belonging to the same batch were prepared together, multiplexed and sequenced on a shared HiSeq lane. The original methods were these. Raw barcoded reads were processed with MIGEC, and single-read molecular identifier groups were discarded before consensus assembly and CDR3 extraction. VDJtools was used for post-analysis of the clonotype tables, and diversity was normalized by down-sampling every dataset to the size of the smallest sample. Repertoire overlap clustering matched CDR3 amino acid but not nucleotide sequences to correct batch-related cross-sample contamination. TCRdb took the public reads, trimmed them with fastp at Q25, ran MiXCR for clone calling and kept in-frame beta chains. Under each unique CDR3 protein, matching rows form one entry showing the most common genes and DNA. TCRdb's processing, not the authors' own work, is the source of the V and J calls. Here the sample has about 680,000 distinct CDR3 sequences; 55% to 60% occur a single time. Together, the top ten hold 10% to 12% of the sample.

There are 15 amino acids in the CDR3, from cysteine to phenylalanine inclusive. The retained sequence is limited to the CDR3, 45 bases, with the frame set at the first base. From the germline V gene (reference sequence), CDR1 is GTSNPN and CDR2 is SVGIG. V and J are truncated by 4 bases and 1 base respectively, leaving an intervening sequence of 14 bases. As regards this clonotype: What this receptor recognizes is not known. No qualities accompany the bases; no much larger clone lies one base away.

This sequence was found in a girl between 2 and 10 years old with multiple sclerosis. The chain is encoded by TRBV30 joined to TRBJ2-1; the D segment could be TRBD2, given 7 matching bases. Material for sequencing was blood. The bases read TGTGCCTGGACCAGGAGGGGGGGGTCCTACAATGAGCAGTTCTTC. This codes for CAWTRRGGSYNEQFF. With all but the CDR3 taken from the reference TRBV30 and TRBJ2-1 genes, the full variable domain is: SQTIHQWPATLVQPVGSPLSLECTVEGTSNPNLYWYRQAAGRGLQLLFYSVGIGQISSEVPQNLSASRPQDRQFILSSKKLLLSDSGFYLCAWTRRGGSYNEQFFGPGTRLTVL.